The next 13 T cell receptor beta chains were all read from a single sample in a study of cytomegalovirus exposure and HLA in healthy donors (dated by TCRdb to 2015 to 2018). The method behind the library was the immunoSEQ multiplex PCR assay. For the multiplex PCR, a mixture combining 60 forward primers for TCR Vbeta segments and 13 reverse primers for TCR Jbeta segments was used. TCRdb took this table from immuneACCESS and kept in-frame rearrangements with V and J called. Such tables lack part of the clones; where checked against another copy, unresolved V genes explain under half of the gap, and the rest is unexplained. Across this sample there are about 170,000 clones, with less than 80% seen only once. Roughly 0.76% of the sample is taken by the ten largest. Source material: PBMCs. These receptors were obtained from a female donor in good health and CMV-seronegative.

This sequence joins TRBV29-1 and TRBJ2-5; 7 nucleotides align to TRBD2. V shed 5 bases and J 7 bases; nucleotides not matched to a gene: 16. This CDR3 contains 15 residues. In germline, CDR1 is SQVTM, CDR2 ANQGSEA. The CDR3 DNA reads TGCAGCGTTCCCGAGGTGGGTGGTCAGCGGGGGACCCAGTACTTC. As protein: CSVPEVGGQRGTQYF.

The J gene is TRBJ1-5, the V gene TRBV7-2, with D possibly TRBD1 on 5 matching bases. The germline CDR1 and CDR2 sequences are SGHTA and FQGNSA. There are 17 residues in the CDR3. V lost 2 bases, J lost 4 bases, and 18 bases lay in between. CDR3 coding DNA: TGTGCCAGCAGCTTATTTCTTTCGCCGGGGGAAAATCAGCCCCAGCATTTT. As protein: CASSLFLSPGENQPQHF.

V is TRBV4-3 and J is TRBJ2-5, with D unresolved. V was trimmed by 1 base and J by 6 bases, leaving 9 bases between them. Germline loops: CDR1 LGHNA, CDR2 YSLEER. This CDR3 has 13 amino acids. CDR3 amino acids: CASSQGLAKTQYF. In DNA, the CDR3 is TGCGCCAGCAGCCAAGGACTGGCTAAGACCCAGTACTTC.

The CDR3 DNA follows: TGTGCCAGCAAACAAATAACGGGACAGGGAGGGGAAAAACTGTTTTTT. Residues: CASKQITGQGGEKLFF. This chain links TRBV19 with TRBJ1-4; TRBD1 matches 9 bases. V lost 9 bases, J lost 8 bases, and 16 bases stayed unmatched. The CDR3 totals 16 residues. Germline V lookup: CDR1 LNHDA, CDR2 SQIVND (reference sequence).

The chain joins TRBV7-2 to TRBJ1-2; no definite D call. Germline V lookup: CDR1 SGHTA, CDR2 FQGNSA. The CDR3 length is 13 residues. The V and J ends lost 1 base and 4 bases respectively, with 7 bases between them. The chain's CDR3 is CASSLGQFYGYTF. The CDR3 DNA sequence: TGTGCCAGCAGCTTAGGGCAGTTCTATGGCTACACCTTC.

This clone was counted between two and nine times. The DNA of the CDR3 is TGTGCCAGCAGTTACAGTGCTAGCTCCTACAATGAGCAGTTCTTC. Translation gives CASSYSASSYNEQFF. The chain is built from TRBV6-5 and TRBJ2-1; D unclear. This CDR3 contains 15 residues. Germline V gene sequence: CDR1 MNHEY, CDR2 SVGAGI. V gave up 2 bases and J gave up 0 bases, with 8 bases separating them.

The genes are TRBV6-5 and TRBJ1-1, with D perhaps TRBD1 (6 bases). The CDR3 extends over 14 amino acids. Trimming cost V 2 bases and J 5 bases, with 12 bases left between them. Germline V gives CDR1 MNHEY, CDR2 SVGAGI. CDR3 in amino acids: CASSYIGRGTEAFF. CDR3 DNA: TGTGCCAGCAGTTACATCGGGAGGGGGACTGAAGCTTTCTTT.

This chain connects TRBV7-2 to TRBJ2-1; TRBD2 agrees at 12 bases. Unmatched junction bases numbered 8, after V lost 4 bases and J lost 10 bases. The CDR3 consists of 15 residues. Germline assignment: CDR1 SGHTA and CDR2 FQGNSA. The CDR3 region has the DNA TGTGCCAGCAGCTCGACTAGCGGGAGCCATTACGAGCAGTTCTTC. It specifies CASSSTSGSHYEQFF. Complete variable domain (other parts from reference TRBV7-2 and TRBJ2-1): GAGVSQSPSNKVTEKGKDVELRCDPISGHTALYWYRQSLGQGLEFLIYFQGNSAPDKSGLPSDRFSAERTGGSVSTLTIQRTQQEDSAVYLCASSSTSGSHYEQFFGPGTRLTVL.

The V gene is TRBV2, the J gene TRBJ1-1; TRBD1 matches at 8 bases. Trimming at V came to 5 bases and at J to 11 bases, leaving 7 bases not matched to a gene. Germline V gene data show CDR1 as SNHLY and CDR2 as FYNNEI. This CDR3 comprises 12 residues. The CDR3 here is CASSQQGVIAFF. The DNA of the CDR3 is TGTGCCAGCAGTCAACAGGGGGTTATTGCTTTCTTT.

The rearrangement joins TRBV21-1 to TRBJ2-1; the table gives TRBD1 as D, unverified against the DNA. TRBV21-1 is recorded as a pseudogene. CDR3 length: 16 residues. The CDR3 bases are TGTGCCAGCAGCTCCCCCTCGGGACAGGGGAGTAATGAGCAGTTCTTC. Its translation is CASSSPSGQGSNEQFF.

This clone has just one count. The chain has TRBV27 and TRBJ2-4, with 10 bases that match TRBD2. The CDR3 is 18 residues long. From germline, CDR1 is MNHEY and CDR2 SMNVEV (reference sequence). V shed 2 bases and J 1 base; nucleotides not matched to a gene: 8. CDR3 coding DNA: TGTGCCAGCAGTTTAGCCCTAGCGGGAGACGATGCCAAAAACATTCAGTACTTC. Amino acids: CASSLALAGDDAKNIQYF.

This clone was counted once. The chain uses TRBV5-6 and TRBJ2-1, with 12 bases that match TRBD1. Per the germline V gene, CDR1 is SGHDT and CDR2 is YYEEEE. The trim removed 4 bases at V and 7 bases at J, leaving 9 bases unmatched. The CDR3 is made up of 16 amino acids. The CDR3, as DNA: TGTGCCAGCAGCCAGCCGGGACAGGGGGCGGTGAATGAGCAGTTCTTC. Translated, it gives CASSQPGQGAVNEQFF.

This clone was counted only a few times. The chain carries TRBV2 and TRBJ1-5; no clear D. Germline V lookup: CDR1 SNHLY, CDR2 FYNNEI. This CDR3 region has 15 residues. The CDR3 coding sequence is TGTGGGGGAGGGTCCACCCGGGAAAACAATCAGCCCCAGCATTTT. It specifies CGGGSTRENNQPQHF.